This T cell receptor (beta chain) was identified during a study of human T cells and chemical hapten exposure. TCRdb analysed the RACE reads with MiXCR anew, one entry per CDR3 protein. The data show 60,000 to 80,000 distinct CDR3 sequences, 6% to 7% seen once. Time point reported: healthy volunteer bleed at 6 weeks. Whole blood, unfractionated, served as the material for total RNA extraction. V was pared by 8 bases and J by 4 bases, with 9 bases between. Germline V gives CDR1 MDHEN, CDR2 SYDVKM. The CDR3 length is 12 residues. Many counts were recorded for this clonotype. V gene TRBV28 combines with J gene TRBJ1-5, with D perhaps matching TRBD1 (6 bases). Sequencing was carried out using whole blood. This clonotype originated in a female donor in good health. Some clones in this sample may be carry-over from other donors' samples. The CDR3 reads CASGRGNQPQHF. The DNA for the CDR3 is TGTGCCAGCGGAAGGGGGAATCAGCCCCAGCATTTT.